These T cell receptor beta chains were read from a single sample in a study of vaccination and CD4 T cells after COVID-19. One entry per CDR3 protein, called by TCRdb with MiXCR from the PCR reads. Altogether 20,000 or so distinct CDR3 sequences are present, about half being singletons, with the ten largest covering approximately 13%. No antigen has been identified for these receptors. Sequencing input: cultured CD4+ T cells from blood. Receptors were obtained from a human donor with COVID-19. Both conserved end residues are part of each CDR3. The order of the fields is D gene, clone size, V gene, J gene, CDR3 DNA, CDR3 protein. The D gene is left open where the match is weak. Not every row has a clone size; where given, it reads once, few, many or a size class.

>NA|few|TRBV5-4|TRBJ1-1
TGTGCCAGCACCCCGGGTAAAGGGCGGATAAACACTGAAGCTTTCTTT
CASTPGKGRINTEAFF
>NA|NA|TRBV19|TRBJ1-4
TGTGCCACCCACCCCAGAGGGGGAGGGGAAAAACTGTTTTTT
CATHPRGGGEKLFF
>NA|NA|TRBV20-1|TRBJ2-1
TGCAGTGCTAGAGAGGGGGGCACCTACAATGAGCAGTTCTTC
CSAREGGTYNEQFF
>NA|NA|TRBV28|TRBJ2-7
TGTGCCAGCAGTCCCCGAGGGTACGAGCAGTACTTC
CASSPRGYEQYF
>NA|NA|TRBV2|TRBJ1-1
TGTGCCAGCGGGGTGAACACTGAAGCTTTCTTT
CASGVNTEAFF
>TRBD1|NA|TRBV27|TRBJ1-3
TGTGCCAGCAGGGACAGGGTCTCTGGAAACACCATATATTTT
CASRDRVSGNTIYF
>NA|NA|TRBV19|TRBJ1-3
TGTGCCAGTAGTATTCTACAGGGCCCTGGAAACACCATATATTTT
CASSILQGPGNTIYF
>NA|few|TRBV6-5|TRBJ1-4
TGTGCCAGCAGTTCAGCGTGGGGTGGGACTAATGAAAAACTGTTTTTT
CASSSAWGGTNEKLFF
>TRBD1|NA|TRBV10-3|TRBJ1-1
TGTGCCATCAGTGACGGGACAGGGGCGAACACTGAAGCTTTCTTT
CAISDGTGANTEAFF
>TRBD2|once|TRBV9|TRBJ2-5
TGTGCCAGCAGCTCGTCGGCGGGGGGGCAAGAGACCCAGTACTTC
CASSSSAGGQETQYF
>NA|NA|TRBV10-3|TRBJ2-7
TGTGCCACCCTCAGACAACTAAACCTTTACGAGCAGTACTTC
CATLRQLNLYEQYF
>NA|NA|TRBV2|TRBJ1-5
TGTGCCAGCATGGGCGTTGGGGGCAATCAGCCCCAGCATTTT
CASMGVGGNQPQHF
>TRBD2|once|TRBV6-1|TRBJ2-7
TGTGCCAGCAGCACATCTAGCGGGGGAACCTACGAGCAGTACTTC
CASSTSSGGTYEQYF
>NA|NA|TRBV20-1|TRBJ1-3
TGCAGTGCTAGAGATTATGCTCTGGGAGGAAACACCATATATTTT
CSARDYALGGNTIYF
>NA|NA|TRBV6-1|TRBJ1-4
TGTGCCAGCAGTGGTCAAAGTCGGGAAAAACTGTTTTTT
CASSGQSREKLFF
>TRBD1|few|TRBV20-1|TRBJ1-5
TGCAGTGCTAGGCCAGGGGGCAACAATCAGCCCCAGCATTTT
CSARPGGNNQPQHF
>TRBD1|NA|TRBV25-1|TRBJ1-6
TGTGCCAGCAGTTTCCGGGACAGGGGGCTTTCACCCCTCCACTTT
CASSFRDRGLSPLHF
>TRBD2|few|TRBV20-1|TRBJ2-3
TGCAGTGCTACTGGACTAGCGACCAGCACAGATACGCAGTATTTT
CSATGLATSTDTQYF
>NA|NA|TRBV27|TRBJ2-3
TGTGCCAGCAGTTTAGAGTTGCTTCCCCCAGATACGCAGTATTTT
CASSLELLPPDTQYF
>NA|few|TRBV20-1|TRBJ1-2
TGCAGTGCATACGGACAGCCTTATGGCTACACCTTC
CSAYGQPYGYTF
>NA|few|TRBV7-8|TRBJ2-7
TGTGCCAGCAGCTTACAGGGGTACGAGCAGTACTTC
CASSLQGYEQYF
>NA|few|TRBV18|TRBJ1-4
TGTGCCAGCTCACCACTAGTGGCAACTAATGAAAAACTGTTTTTT
CASSPLVATNEKLFF
>TRBD2|NA|TRBV6-1|TRBJ2-1
TGTGCCAGCGGGCCAGCGGGGGATATAAATGAGCAGTTCTTC
CASGPAGDINEQFF
>NA|NA|TRBV9|TRBJ1-2
TGTGCCAGCAGCTATACCGGGACGGCCACCCTCTATGGCTACACCTTC
CASSYTGTATLYGYTF
>NA|NA|TRBV19|TRBJ2-3
TGTGCCAGTAGTAACCCCAGTGGGGGTATAGATACGCAGTATTTT
CASSNPSGGIDTQYF
>NA|NA|TRBV9|TRBJ1-3
TGTGCCAGCAGCGCCGGGGCGTCTGGAAACACCATATATTTT
CASSAGASGNTIYF
>NA|NA|TRBV11-1|TRBJ2-7
TGTGCCAGCAGCCCGAATGCCCGACAGGCGAGGGAGCAGTACTTC
CASSPNARQAREQYF
>TRBD1|NA|TRBV20-1|TRBJ1-4
TGCAGTGCTAGGAGGGACAGGGCTGAAAAACTGTTTTTT
CSARRDRAEKLFF
>NA|few|TRBV30|TRBJ2-7
TGTGCCTGGACTCAGGGTACCCACGAGCAGTACTTC
CAWTQGTHEQYF
>NA|few|TRBV11-3|TRBJ2-7
TGTGCCAGCAGCTTAGATCGTCTGGCCTACGAGCAGTACTTC
CASSLDRLAYEQYF
>TRBD1|few|TRBV20-1|TRBJ2-5
TGCAGTGCTAGAAGCCCCGGGACAGGGCAAGAGACCCAGTACTTC
CSARSPGTGQETQYF
>NA|once|TRBV6-1|TRBJ2-3
TGTGCCAGCACGGCAGGGATGAGCACAGATACGCAGTATTTT
CASTAGMSTDTQYF
>TRBD1|NA|TRBV7-8|TRBJ2-3
TGTGCCAGCAGCCAACGGACAGGGGGCGCAGATACGCAGTATTTT
CASSQRTGGADTQYF
>NA|NA|TRBV12-3/TRBV12-4|TRBJ2-3
TGTGCCAGCAGAAGGGTGGGGTTGAATACGCAGTATTTT
CASRRVGLNTQYF
>NA|few|TRBV7-2|TRBJ2-3
TGTGCCAGCAGCTCTTTCCCCCGACTAGGATTGACAGATACGCAGTATTTT
CASSSFPRLGLTDTQYF
>TRBD1|NA|TRBV6-2/TRBV6-3|TRBJ1-2
TGTGCCGTTCGAGGGGACAGAGGACGCTATGGCTACACCTTC
CAVRGDRGRYGYTF
>TRBD1|NA|TRBV6-2/TRBV6-3|TRBJ1-1
TGTGCCAGCAGTGACAGGGCTGGTAGCACTGAAGCTTTCTTT
CASSDRAGSTEAFF
>NA|few|TRBV11-2|TRBJ1-1
TGTGCCAGCAGCTTGGGCAGTCAGAACACTGAAGCTTTCTTT
CASSLGSQNTEAFF
>NA|once|TRBV4-3|TRBJ2-5
TGCGCCAGCAGCCAAGACCAGACTCACCAAGAGACCCAGTACTTC
CASSQDQTHQETQYF
>NA|NA|TRBV6-1|TRBJ2-3
TGTGCCAGCAGTCCCCCCCCTGGGGGGCCAAATACGCAGTATTTT
CASSPPPGGPNTQYF
>TRBD2|NA|TRBV6-2/TRBV6-3|TRBJ2-5
TGTGCCAGCAGGGAAATCGGGGGGGGCCCAGGGGAGACCCAGTACTTC
CASREIGGGPGETQYF
>NA|NA|TRBV6-1|TRBJ1-5
TGTGCCAGCAGTACAGGTGCAAATCAGCCCCAGCATTTT
CASSTGANQPQHF
>NA|NA|TRBV7-9|TRBJ1-3
TGTGCCAGCAGCTTAGCTTTAGGGGGAAACACCATATATTTT
CASSLALGGNTIYF
>NA|few|TRBV6-1|TRBJ2-7
TGTGCCAGCAGGGGGGACCGACTCTACGAGCAGTACTTC
CASRGDRLYEQYF
>NA|few|TRBV27|TRBJ2-7
TGTGCCAGCAGTTCCAAGGGTCCTACCTACGAGCAGTACTTC
CASSSKGPTYEQYF
>NA|few|TRBV12-3/TRBV12-4|TRBJ1-1
TGTGCCAGCGAGGGAGTTGGAACTGAAGCTTTCTTT
CASEGVGTEAFF
>TRBD1|medium-sized|TRBV7-2|TRBJ2-7
TGTGCCAGCAGCTTAGCAGTTGGGACAGGGCTTCACGAGCAGTACTTC
CASSLAVGTGLHEQYF
>NA|NA|TRBV12-3/TRBV12-4|TRBJ1-1
TGTGCCACCAGTTTAATTCAGAACACTGAAGCTTTCTTT
CATSLIQNTEAFF
>NA|few|TRBV5-1|TRBJ1-1
TGCGCCAGCAGCTTGGAGATGCAGGGAGGGGTGAACACTGAAGCTTTCTTT
CASSLEMQGGVNTEAFF
>NA|NA|TRBV7-9|TRBJ1-4
TGTGCCAGCAGCTTAGGAGGGGAAAAACTGTTTTTT
CASSLGGEKLFF
>NA|medium-sized|TRBV7-8|TRBJ2-7
TGTGCCAGCAGCTTAACGGACCGATCCTACGAGCAGTACTTC
CASSLTDRSYEQYF